This entry lists 27 T cell receptor beta chains sequenced from one sample in a study of molecular identifiers for immune sequencing clone quantification. TCRdb independently ran MiXCR on the PCR reads; one entry per CDR3 protein. Among some 320,000 distinct CDR3 sequences listed, roughly 23% were seen once. Sample: naive CD8+ T cells from blood, with Jurkat cell RNA spiked in. Subset reported: FACS-sorted CD8+CD4-CCR7+CD45RA+ naive T cells. These receptors were obtained from a human donor in good health. Some libraries in this study had Jurkat cell RNA spiked in.

At least ten counts were recorded for this clonotype. This chain links TRBV4-3 with TRBJ1-5; unclear D gene. The V end lost 3 bases, the J end lost 7 bases, and 10 bases lay between the germline ends. Germline loops: CDR1 LGHNA, CDR2 YSLEER. CDR3 size: 13 residues. The CDR3 coding sequence is TGCGCCAGCAGCCAGATGAACGGGCAGCCCCAGCATTTT. This translates into CASSQMNGQPQHF.

This chain uses TRBV4-1 with TRBJ1-2, with D hard to call. Germline V gives CDR1 MGHRA, CDR2 YSYEKL. CDR3 size: 16 residues. Between the trimmed V and J ends, which lost 0 bases and 3 bases, there was a span of 14 bases. CDR3 loop: CASSQESSWFDYGYTF. Written as DNA, the CDR3 is TGCGCCAGCAGCCAAGAGTCATCATGGTTTGACTATGGCTACACCTTC.

With regard to this clonotype: The conserved closing phenylalanine or tryptophan is absent in this CDR3, likely reflecting a read error. V is TRBV20-1 and J is TRBJ2-7; a weak D match, TRBD1 (6 bases). The V gene's germline CDR1 is DFQATT and CDR2 SNEGSKA (reference sequence). The germline V and J ends were trimmed by 6 bases and 2 bases, with 20 bases remaining between them. The CDR3 spans 15 residues. As DNA, the CDR3 is TGCAGTGCCCCCAGGGGAGCAGGGAAGGCCTACGAGCAGTACTAC. Its protein is CSAPRGAGKAYEQYY.

The CDR3 reads CASGLVGRGLADTQYF. CDR3 in DNA: TGTGCTAGTGGTTTGGTAGGAAGGGGTTTGGCAGATACGCAGTATTTT. The J gene is TRBJ2-3, the V gene TRBV12-5; TRBD1 is a possible D gene (5 bases). CDR3 size: 16 residues. Germline V gene lookup returns CDR1 LGHNT and CDR2 FRNRAP. V lost 0 bases to trimming and J lost 4 bases, with 14 bases between them. Variable domain in full (rest from reference TRBV12-5 and TRBJ2-3): DARVTQTPRHKVTEMGQEVTMRCQPILGHNTVFWYRQTMMQGLELLAYFRNRAPLDDSGMPKDRFSAEMPDATLATLKIQPSEPRDSAVYFCASGLVGRGLADTQYFGPGTRLTVL.

Ten or more counts support this clonotype. V gene TRBV6-5 combines with J gene TRBJ2-1, with 8 bases lining up with TRBD1. V gave up 5 bases and J gave up 10 bases; unmatched junction bases: 7. Germline lookup yields CDR1 MNHEY and CDR2 SVGAGI. This CDR3 is 13 amino acids long. This CDR3 is CASSTGTGNEQFF. The CDR3 DNA is TGTGCCAGCAGTACCGGGACAGGAAACGAGCAGTTCTTC.

This clonotype was seen a handful of times. This rearrangement joins TRBV19 to TRBJ2-5; a weak D match, TRBD2 (6 bases). Germline V gene data show CDR1 as LNHDA and CDR2 as SQIVND (reference sequence). The V end was cut by 5 bases, the J end by 3 bases, with 16 bases between. The CDR3 is 15 residues long. CDR3 in DNA: TGTGCCAGTAGTTGGGGAGGTGGCTTTGAAGAGACCCAGTACTTC. Amino acid sequence: CASSWGGGFEETQYF. The full variable domain, completed using reference TRBV19 and TRBJ2-5, is DGGITQSPKYLFRKEGQNVTLSCEQNLNHDAMYWYRQDPGQGLRLIYYSQIVNDFQKGDIAEGYSVSREKKESFPLTVTSAQKNPTAFYLCASSWGGGFEETQYFGPGTRLLVL.

Of note for this clonotype: Germline is not matched at one junction end, which may reflect a read error. The chain employs TRBV29-1 and TRBJ2-3; weak D call: TRBD2 (5 bases). The CDR3 loop spans 16 amino acids. Per the germline V gene, CDR1 is SQVTM and CDR2 is ANQGSEA. CDR3 region: CSVEDRGDGNVDTQYF. The CDR3 nucleotides read TGCAGCGTTGAAGATCGGGGTGACGGGAACGTAGATACACAGTATTTT.

V and J are TRBV28 and TRBJ2-1; 9 positions match TRBD1. CDR1 MDHEN and CDR2 SYDVKM come from the germline V gene. V lost 9 bases and J lost 8; bases outside the gene matches: 8. The CDR3 spans 13 residues. The CDR3 loop reads CASRDRVIDEQFF. CDR3 DNA sequence: TGTGCCAGTCGGGACAGGGTTATCGATGAGCAGTTCTTC.

The sample holds many counts of this clonotype. The chain uses TRBV29-1 and TRBJ2-7, with D perhaps assigned TRBD1 or TRBD2 (5 bases each). V lost 6 bases and J 0 bases, leaving 12 bases between the germline ends. Germline lookup yields CDR1 SQVTM and CDR2 ANQGSEA. The CDR3 spans 13 residues. As DNA, the CDR3 is TGCAGCGTCCCGGGACCGAGCTCCTACGAGCAGTACTTC. Translated: CSVPGPSSYEQYF.

In this sample, this clonotype turned up many times. V gene TRBV6-2 or TRBV6-3 combines with J gene TRBJ1-1; possibly TRBD1 for D (5 bases). V gave up 6 bases and J gave up 1 base, with 12 bases separating them. Germline V gene lookup returns CDR1 MNHEY and CDR2 SVGEGT. The CDR3 is made up of 14 amino acids. The CDR3 DNA is TGTGCCAGCAGCCCAGGGCACTGGAACACTGAAGCTTTCTTT. Its translation is CASSPGHWNTEAFF.

The rearrangement joins TRBV29-1 to TRBJ1-2; D possibly corresponds to TRBD1 (6 bases). Germline V gene lookup returns CDR1 SQVTM and CDR2 ANQGSEA. Trimming took off 1 base at V and 3 bases at J, with 21 bases between the two ends. The CDR3 consists of 17 residues. The CDR3 DNA sequence: TGCAGCGTTGAAGCCCACAAGACAGGACCTGGGCACTATGGCTACACCTTC. Amino acid sequence: CSVEAHKTGPGHYGYTF.

This clonotype has a handful of counts. J is TRBJ2-1 and V is TRBV5-5; 7 bases are a match to TRBD1. Germline trimming cut 0 bases from V and 1 base from J; bases unmatched to any gene: 10. Germline V gives CDR1 SGHKS, CDR2 YYEKEE (reference sequence). The CDR3 consists of 18 residues. CDR3: CASSLDWGRQGSYNEQFF. The CDR3 DNA reads as TGTGCCAGCAGCTTGGATTGGGGAAGACAGGGATCCTACAATGAGCAGTTCTTC.

At least ten counts were recorded for this clonotype. The chain is built from TRBV12-3 or TRBV12-4 and TRBJ2-7; TRBD1 matches 7 bases. Germline trimming cut 6 bases from V and 5 bases from J; bases unmatched to any gene: 7. The CDR3 extends over 13 amino acids. CDR3 loop: CASSPTGVHEQYF. Written as DNA, the CDR3 is TGTGCCAGCAGCCCCACAGGGGTCCACGAGCAGTACTTC.

This clonotype came up many times. J is TRBJ2-7 and V is TRBV6-2 or TRBV6-3; TRBD2 agrees at 14 bases. This CDR3 has 15 amino acids. In germline, CDR1 is MNHEY, CDR2 SVGEGT. The ends lost 5 bases at V and 7 bases at J; junction bases unmatched: 7. Here the CDR3 DNA reads TGTGCCAGCAGTAACGCCGGGACTAGCGGGGGAGAGCAGTACTTC. Protein: CASSNAGTSGGEQYF.

A note on this clonotype: One base away lies a much larger clone, so this may be a sequencing read error. This chain connects TRBV7-2 to TRBJ2-3; 8 nucleotides agree with TRBD1. CDR1 is SGHTA and CDR2 is FQGNSA in the germline V gene. There are 16 residues in the CDR3. CDR3 nucleotides: TGTGCCAGCAGCTTACGGACAGGGAGGTTAACAGGTACGCAGTATTTT. Encoded protein: CASSLRTGRLTGTQYF. The full variable domain, with the rest looked up from reference TRBV7-2 and TRBJ2-3, is GAGVSQSPSNKVTEKGKDVELRCDPISGHTALYWYRQSLGQGLEFLIYFQGNSAPDKSGLPSDRFSAERTGGSVSTLTIQRTQQEDSAVYLCASSLRTGRLTGTQYFGPGTRLTVL.

This clonotype was observed a few times. The chain combines TRBV27 with TRBJ2-1; 10 nucleotides line up with TRBD2. The length of the CDR3 is 15 residues. CDR1 is MNHEY and CDR2 is SMNVEV in the germline V gene (reference sequence). Unmatched junction bases numbered 6, after V lost 2 bases and J lost 8 bases. The CDR3 DNA reads TGTGCCAGCAGTTTAAATAGCGGGGGGATAGATGAGCAGTTCTTC. Its translation: CASSLNSGGIDEQFF.

A word on this clonotype: This clone may be a read error of a much larger clone one base away. In this CDR3 the conserved last residue, phenylalanine or tryptophan, is missing, so a read error is likely. The rearrangement joins TRBV6-5 to TRBJ2-7; D perhaps matches TRBD2 (6 bases). Germline CDR1 and CDR2: MNHEY and SVGAGI. The CDR3 is 14 residues long. Trimming removed 5 bases at V and 7 bases at J, with 18 bases between. The CDR3 nucleotides read TGTGCCAGCAGTCTACGGAGGGACCCGGTGGAGCAGTACTCC. Its translation: CASSLRRDPVEQYS.

This clonotype came up many times. The chain joins TRBV2 to TRBJ1-1, with D hard to call. V lost 2 bases, J lost 1 base, and 5 bases lay in between. Germline V CDR1 and CDR2: SNHLY, FYNNEI. This CDR3 is built from 13 residues. The CDR3 spells CASSEQPNTEAFF. The CDR3 region has the DNA TGTGCCAGCAGTGAACAGCCGAACACTGAAGCTTTCTTT.

This clonotype was recorded at least ten times. The chain recombines TRBV12-3 or TRBV12-4 with TRBJ2-5, with a weak D call TRBD2 (7 bases). This CDR3 region has 15 residues. V dropped 3 bases and J dropped 1 base, with 12 bases sitting between them. DNA of the CDR3: TGTGCCAGCAGTTTTTCCGGGGGGCCCCAAGAGACCCAGTACTTC. Its protein product is CASSFSGGPQETQYF.

This clonotype showed up many times. The rearrangement links TRBV6-6 to TRBJ2-7; tentative D call: TRBD2 (6 bases). V lost 4 bases and J lost 4, with 11 bases in between. The length of the CDR3 is 13 residues. The germline gives CDR1 MNHNY, CDR2 SVGAGI (reference sequence). The CDR3 bases are TGTGCCAGCAGTTCCTTTGGGGGGTACGAGCAGTACTTC. Its protein is CASSSFGGYEQYF.

This clonotype showed up just a few times. The rearrangement uses TRBV20-1 and TRBJ2-4; D ambiguous. CDR1 and CDR2 (germline): DFQATT, SNEGSKA (reference sequence). The V gene lost 4 bases and the J gene lost 4 bases, with 23 bases spanning the gap. The CDR3 consists of 17 residues. In DNA form, the CDR3 reads TGCAGTGCTACCCAAAAATTGTTTGACTCGAGGAAAAACATTCAGTACTTC. As protein: CSATQKLFDSRKNIQYF.

This clonotype appeared a few times. This chain connects TRBV5-3 to TRBJ2-4, with D possibly being TRBD1 (5 bases). TRBV5-3 is treated as an ORF (open reading frame) with a function not yet certain. V was clipped by 0 bases and J by 3 bases, with 22 bases between them. The CDR3 extends over 19 amino acids. The CDR3 sequence is CARSLDETAPLMIKNIQYF. The CDR3 DNA reads TGTGCCAGAAGCTTGGATGAGACAGCCCCCCTGATGATCAAAAACATTCAGTACTTC.

This clonotype occurred once. This may stem from a read error, because a much larger clone lies one nucleotide away. V and J are TRBV29-1 and TRBJ1-2, with D hard to call. Germline V gene data show CDR1 as SQVTM and CDR2 as ANQGSEA. CDR3 length: 16 amino acids. Trimming took off 1 base at V and 4 bases at J, with 19 bases between the two ends. CDR3 residues: CSVEVSIGTYPYGYTF. The DNA of the CDR3 is TGCAGCGTTGAAGTTAGCATCGGTACCTATCCCTATGGCTACACCTTC. The complete variable domain, with remaining parts taken from reference TRBV29-1 and TRBJ1-2, reads SAVISQKPSRDICQRGTSLTIQCQVDSQVTMMFWYRQQPGQSLTLIATANQGSEATYESGFVIDKFPISRPNLTFSTLTVSNMSPEDSSIYLCSVEVSIGTYPYGYTFGSGTRLTVV.

This clonotype has only a few counts. The genes are TRBV6-2 or TRBV6-3 and TRBJ2-7; a weak D match, TRBD1 (6 bases). Trimming removed 4 bases at V and 5 bases at J, with 18 bases between. Germline CDR1 and CDR2: MNHEY and SVGEGT. This CDR3 has 15 amino acids. CDR3 DNA: TGTGCCAGCAGTTCTCCTCAGGACAGTGAGGACGAGCAGTACTTC. Protein: CASSSPQDSEDEQYF.

Many counts were recorded for this clonotype. The chain joins TRBV20-1 to TRBJ1-1, with D perhaps TRBD1 (5 bases). V was trimmed by 0 bases and J by 2 bases, leaving 16 bases between them. Per the germline V gene, CDR1 is DFQATT and CDR2 is SNEGSKA (reference sequence). CDR3 length: 16 amino acids. The CDR3 DNA is TGCAGTGCTAGAGAGGGGACCGAGGGCACCAACACTGAAGCTTTCTTT. This sequence encodes CSAREGTEGTNTEAFF.

The CDR3 protein is CASALPVGSYTEAFF. DNA of the CDR3: TGTGCCAGCGCCCTCCCCGTGGGAAGTTACACTGAAGCTTTCTTT. The chain combines TRBV7-9 with TRBJ1-1, with D hard to call. The CDR3 length is 15 residues. Germline loops: CDR1 SEHNR, CDR2 FQNEAQ (reference sequence). Trimming left V 8 bases short and J 3 bases short, with 19 bases between. Looking up the rest from reference TRBV7-9 and TRBJ1-1 gives the full variable domain: DTGVSQNPRHKITKRGQNVTFRCDPISEHNRLYWYRQTLGQGPEFLTYFQNEAQLEKSRLLSDRFSAERPKGSFSTLEIQRTEQGDSAMYLCASALPVGSYTEAFFGQGTRLTVV.

Points on this clonotype: The CDR3 does not close with the conserved phenylalanine or tryptophan, likely indicating a read error. V gene TRBV2 combines with J gene TRBJ2-7; TRBD2 is a possible D gene (5 bases). This CDR3 spans 16 amino acids. The V and J ends lost 2 bases and 2 bases respectively, with 16 bases between them. Germline V gene data show CDR1 as SNHLY and CDR2 as FYNNEI. CDR3 sequence reads: CASSEFRPPGTYEQYS. In DNA form, the CDR3 reads TGTGCCAGCAGTGAATTCAGGCCTCCGGGGACCTACGAGCAGTACTCC.